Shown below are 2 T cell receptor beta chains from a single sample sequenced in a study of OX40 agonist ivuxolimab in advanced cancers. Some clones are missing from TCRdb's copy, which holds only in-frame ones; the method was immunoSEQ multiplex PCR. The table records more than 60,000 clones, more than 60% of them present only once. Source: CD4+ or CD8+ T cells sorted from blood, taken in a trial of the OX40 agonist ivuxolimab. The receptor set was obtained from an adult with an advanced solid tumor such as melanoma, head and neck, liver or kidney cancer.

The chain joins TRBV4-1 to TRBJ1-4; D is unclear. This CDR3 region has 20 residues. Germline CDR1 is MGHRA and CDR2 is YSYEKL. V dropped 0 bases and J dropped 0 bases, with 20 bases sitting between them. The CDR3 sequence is CASSQDALGVFAATNEKLFF. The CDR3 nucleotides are TGCGCCAGCAGCCAAGATGCGCTCGGGGTTTTCGCTGCAACTAATGAAAAACTGTTTTTT.

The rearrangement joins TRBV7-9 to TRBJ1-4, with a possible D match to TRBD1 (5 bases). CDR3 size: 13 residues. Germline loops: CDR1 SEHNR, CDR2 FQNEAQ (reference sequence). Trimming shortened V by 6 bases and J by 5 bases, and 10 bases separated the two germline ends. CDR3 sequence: CASRGTGNEKLFF. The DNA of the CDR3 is TGTGCCAGCAGGGGGACTGGGAATGAAAAACTGTTTTTT.